The TCR beta chain described here comes from a study of control samples from healthy donors and cancer patients. Here immunoSEQ multiplex PCR was the method, and the copy in TCRdb shows in-frame clones only, minus some. The sample has nearly 200,000 clones; 91% are singletons. This CDR3 has 15 amino acids. V lost 3 bases to trimming and J lost 0 bases; unmatched junction nucleotides: 4. The germline V gene has CDR1 SGHTS and CDR2 YDEGEE. The clonotype comes from a man aged 25 to 40 in good health. The source material was blood. The chain carries TRBV5-8 and TRBJ1-1; 8 positions agree with TRBD1. CDR3 in DNA: TGTGCCAGCAGCTCAGGGACAGGCGTGAACACTGAAGCTTTCTTT. It is translated as CASSSGTGVNTEAFF.